Below, one T cell receptor (beta chain) is given with its context. The data belong to a study of control samples from healthy donors and cancer patients. Using immunoSEQ multiplex PCR, the repertoire was profiled, and TCRdb retains in-frame clones only, with some absent. The profile shows about 160,000 clones, about 94% of them singletons. The CDR3 sequence is 17 residues long. CDR1 and CDR2 (germline): PRHDT, FYEKMQ (reference sequence). Between the trimmed V and J ends, which lost 5 bases and 2 bases, there was a span of 16 bases. The receptor comes from a man between 60 and 70 years old with colorectal cancer. Sequencing input: PBMCs. The chain recombines TRBV13 with TRBJ1-6, with D possibly TRBD1 on 6 matching bases. In nucleotides, the CDR3 is TGTGCCAGCAGCGGAGGGGGGGAGAGTCCCTATAATTCACCCCTCCACTTT. It yields the protein CASSGGGESPYNSPLHF.